The 30 T cell receptor beta chains given below trace back to one sample, sequenced in a study of cytomegalovirus exposure and HLA in healthy donors. PCR primers comprised 60 Vbeta and 13 Jbeta primers. Measured with immunoSEQ multiplex PCR; TCRdb has only the in-frame clones, and not every one. The table has some 140,000 clones, approximately 75% seen once. Sequencing was carried out using PBMCs. The receptors stem from a man aged 45-65 years in good health and CMV-seropositive.

The V call is TRBV2, the J call TRBJ2-7; TRBD2 matches 9 bases. Looked up from germline, CDR1 is SNHLY and CDR2 is FYNNEI. The CDR3 sequence is 15 residues long. V shed 1 base, J shed 4 bases, and the junction held 5 bases outside the gene matches. CDR3 sequence (DNA): TGTGCCAGCAGTGAAGAGCGGGGGGCATGGTACGAGCAGTACTTC. Translating it yields CASSEERGAWYEQYF.

This chain joins TRBV11-2 and TRBJ1-4; a possible D gene is TRBD1 (6 bases). Germline-derived CDR1 and CDR2 are SGHAT and FQNNGV. Trimming pared 2 bases from V and 4 bases from J, leaving 17 bases between. The CDR3 spans 17 residues. The CDR3: CASSLRASRGFNEKLFF. CDR3 bases: TGTGCCAGCAGCTTACGGGCCTCCAGGGGATTTAATGAAAAACTGTTTTTT.

This clone appeared a few times. The chain employs TRBV5-6 and TRBJ1-1; D may be TRBD1 (5 bases). Trimming cost V 4 bases and J 0 bases, with 16 bases left between them. From germline, CDR1 is SGHDT and CDR2 YYEEEE. CDR3 length equals 16 residues. The CDR3 sequence is CASSLWGRVLNTEAFF. In nucleotides, the CDR3 is TGTGCCAGCAGCCTTTGGGGGAGGGTGCTGAACACTGAAGCTTTCTTT.

This chain connects TRBV15 to TRBJ2-4; 7 bases are a match to TRBD1. V was clipped by 1 base and J by 0 bases; unmatched bases: 15. The CDR3 contains 20 residues. Germline CDR1 LNHNV, CDR2 YYDKDF (reference sequence). In nucleotides, the CDR3 is TGTGCCACCAGCAGAGGAGGGTGGACAGGCGTGATGGGAGCCAAAAACATTCAGTACTTC. This sequence encodes CATSRGGWTGVMGAKNIQYF.

CDR3 region: CASSPSGSAYEQYF. The CDR3 coding sequence is TGTGCCAGCTCACCCAGCGGGAGCGCCTACGAGCAGTACTTC. The chain is built from TRBV18 and TRBJ2-7; 8 nucleotides match TRBD2. V shed 3 bases and J 2 bases; nucleotides not matched to a gene: 3. Germline V gene lookup returns CDR1 KGHSH and CDR2 LQKENI. This CDR3 comprises 14 residues.

The chain recombines TRBV19 with TRBJ1-4, with D unresolved. From germline, CDR1 is LNHDA and CDR2 SQIVND (reference sequence). The V end lost 1 base, the J end lost 8 bases, and 11 bases lay between the germline ends. CDR3 length equals 14 residues. CDR3 in amino acids: CASSIGPGPEKLFF. As DNA, the CDR3 is TGTGCCAGTAGTATAGGGCCAGGCCCCGAAAAACTGTTTTTT.

This clone was seen more than once but under ten times. The V gene is TRBV2, the J gene TRBJ2-1; D possibly corresponds to TRBD1 (6 bases). CDR1 and CDR2 from the germline V gene are SNHLY and FYNNEI. The CDR3 length is 15 residues. Deletions cut 6 bases from V and 3 bases from J, with 15 bases between. CDR3 sequence reads: CASSHRDAYYNEQFF. The CDR3 coding sequence is TGTGCCAGCAGCCACAGGGACGCCTACTACAATGAGCAGTTCTTC.

This chain connects TRBV27 to TRBJ1-4; D call uncertain. Germline loops: CDR1 MNHEY, CDR2 SMNVEV (reference sequence). Trimming removed 3 bases at V and 8 bases at J, with 10 bases between. This CDR3 has 13 residues. CDR3 residues: CASSFEGQEKLFF. The CDR3 nucleotides are TGTGCCAGCAGTTTCGAGGGCCAGGAAAAACTGTTTTTT.

This clone was counted between two and nine times. This CDR3 is also generated by other DNA sequences in the sample. The chain links TRBV5-1 to TRBJ1-1; 9 nucleotides agree with TRBD1. Looked up from germline, CDR1 is SGHRS and CDR2 is YFSETQ. The CDR3 contains 14 residues. The J segment lost 1 base and the V segment lost 3 bases, leaving 1 base of the junction unmatched. CDR3 in DNA: TGCGCCAGCAGCTCGGGACAGGGGAACACTGAAGCTTTCTTT. Protein sequence: CASSSGQGNTEAFF.

The chain has TRBV19 and TRBJ1-5, with a weak D call TRBD1 (6 bases). Trimming left V 6 bases short and J 7 bases short, with 19 bases between. In germline, CDR1 is LNHDA, CDR2 SQIVND (reference sequence). The CDR3 extends over 15 amino acids. As DNA, the CDR3 is TGTGCCAGTAGACCCTCGGAGGGGGGGCAGCAGCCCCAGCATTTT. Translating gives CASRPSEGGQQPQHF.

The CDR3 DNA sequence: TGTGCCAGCAGCTCGAGATTACTCACAGATACGCAGTATTTT. Residues: CASSSRLLTDTQYF. The rearrangement joins TRBV11-3 to TRBJ2-3; D gene unclear. This CDR3 comprises 14 residues. V lost 4 bases and J 2 bases, leaving 10 bases between the germline ends. Germline V gives CDR1 SGHNT, CDR2 YENEEA.

The chain employs TRBV5-4 and TRBJ1-1; D remains unclear. Germline CDR1 reads SGHNT; CDR2 reads YYREEE (reference sequence). With 0 bases removed from V and 7 bases from J, the gap between germline ends came to 10 bases. This CDR3 contains 13 residues. CDR3 protein: CASSLAGVSEAFF. The CDR3 coding sequence is TGTGCCAGCAGCTTGGCAGGTGTCAGTGAAGCTTTCTTT.

This sequence joins TRBV5-1 and TRBJ1-4; D might be TRBD1 (6 bases). Between the trimmed V and J ends, which lost 1 base and 3 bases, there was a span of 10 bases. The CDR3 loop spans 15 amino acids. Looked up from germline, CDR1 is SGHRS and CDR2 is YFSETQ. CDR3 residues: CASSLSAGANEKLFF. CDR3 coding DNA: TGCGCCAGCAGCTTGTCGGCAGGGGCTAATGAAAAACTGTTTTTT.

This chain links TRBV29-1 with TRBJ1-1; perhaps TRBD1 as D (6 bases). Germline CDR1 SQVTM, CDR2 ANQGSEA. The CDR3 consists of 14 residues. V was clipped by 4 bases and J by 4 bases, with 16 bases between them. CDR3: CSVVGEGGLTEAFF. Here the CDR3 DNA reads TGCAGCGTTGTGGGTGAGGGGGGGCTCACTGAAGCTTTCTTT.

This clone was seen just once. V gene TRBV28 combines with J gene TRBJ1-2; 7 bases are shared with TRBD1. The CDR3 has 15 amino acids. Trimming took 6 bases from V and 5 from J; bases not matched to a gene: 12. The germline V gene encodes CDR1 MDHEN and CDR2 SYDVKM. The CDR3 sequence: CASRRIGQVSYGYTF. In nucleotides, the CDR3 is TGTGCCAGCAGACGGATCGGACAGGTGTCTTATGGCTACACCTTC.

V usage is TRBV11-1 and J usage is TRBJ1-1; no clear D. V lost 4 bases and J 6 bases, leaving 12 bases between the germline ends. The germline CDR1 and CDR2 sequences are SGHAT and FQDESV (reference sequence). There are 13 residues in the CDR3. The CDR3 loop is CASSSQIGSEAFF. The CDR3 region has the DNA TGTGCCAGCAGCTCACAGATAGGTTCTGAAGCTTTCTTT.

This clone has a handful of counts. The chain carries TRBV5-1 and TRBJ2-4; TRBD2 matches 9 bases. This CDR3 is built from 15 residues. Germline assignment: CDR1 SGHRS and CDR2 YFSETQ. Unmatched junction bases numbered 10, after V lost 4 bases and J lost 8 bases. CDR3 residues: CASSPGLAEGDIQYF. The CDR3 coding sequence is TGCGCCAGCAGCCCGGGACTAGCTGAGGGGGACATTCAGTACTTC.

This clone was found once. This rearrangement joins TRBV29-1 to TRBJ2-5; 9 bases are a match to TRBD1. The V segment lost 6 bases and the J segment 1 base; nucleotides outside the gene matches: 9. CDR1 and CDR2 from the germline V gene are SQVTM and ANQGSEA. CDR3 length equals 15 residues. The CDR3 here is CSVRGRQGVQETQYF. CDR3 bases: TGCAGCGTCCGGGGGAGACAGGGGGTCCAAGAGACCCAGTACTTC.

The CDR3 sequence: CASSQGWALEGDTQYF. CDR3 bases: TGTGCCAGCAGCCAAGGGTGGGCCCTAGAGGGAGATACGCAGTATTTT. V is TRBV14 and J is TRBJ2-3; TRBD2 is a possible D gene (5 bases). The CDR3 runs 16 residues. Germline V gene data show CDR1 as SGHDN and CDR2 as FVKESK. Trimming stripped 1 base from V and 5 bases from J, with 16 bases between.

This clone showed up just a few times. The chain combines TRBV6-6 with TRBJ2-3; tentative D call: TRBD1 (5 bases). Trimming removed 5 bases at V and 4 bases at J, with 16 bases between. The CDR3 contains 15 residues. Germline V lookup: CDR1 MNHNY, CDR2 SVGAGI (reference sequence). In DNA form, the CDR3 reads TGTGCCAGCAGTCCTACTCACCAGGGCTCAGATACGCAGTATTTT. It specifies CASSPTHQGSDTQYF.

The rearrangement uses TRBV5-4 and TRBJ2-2, with D perhaps matching TRBD2 (7 bases). The ends were cut back, 4 bases at V and 6 bases at J, with 16 bases in the middle. This CDR3 has 15 amino acids. In germline, CDR1 is SGHNT, CDR2 YYREEE (reference sequence). For the CDR3, the DNA is TGTGCCAGCAGCCCTGAGGGGGGGCGGTCCGGGGAGCTGTTTTTT. Its translation is CASSPEGGRSGELFF.

The chain couples TRBV19 to TRBJ1-5; 9 nucleotides agree with TRBD1. This CDR3 is built from 18 residues. The V gene end was trimmed by 5 bases and the J gene end by 4 bases; junction bases not matched to a gene: 15. From germline, CDR1 is LNHDA and CDR2 SQIVND (reference sequence). The CDR3 region has the DNA TGTGCCAGTAGTCTCAGGACGACCGGGACAGGGAGGAATCAGCCCCAGCATTTT. Its protein product is CASSLRTTGTGRNQPQHF.

This sequence joins TRBV29-1 and TRBJ1-1, with D possibly TRBD1 on 5 matching bases. Trimming removed 6 bases at V and 1 base at J, with 12 bases between. The CDR3 consists of 13 residues. CDR1 and CDR2 from the germline V gene are SQVTM and ANQGSEA. CDR3 nucleotide sequence: TGCAGCGTCTTTCAGGGCTGGAACACTGAAGCTTTCTTT. Translated, it gives CSVFQGWNTEAFF.

The genes are TRBV6-5 and TRBJ1-2; a weak D match, TRBD1 (5 bases). Trimming shortened V by 0 bases and J by 8 bases, and 13 bases separated the two germline ends. The CDR3 sequence is 14 residues long. The V gene's germline CDR1 is MNHEY and CDR2 SVGAGI. CDR3 sequence reads: CASSYSSQGRGYTF. In nucleotides, the CDR3 is TGTGCCAGCAGTTACTCGTCGCAGGGTAGGGGCTACACCTTC.

The chain joins TRBV2 to TRBJ1-2; the match to TRBD1 covers 9 bases. V was clipped by 6 bases and J by 6 bases; unmatched bases: 11. CDR1 is SNHLY and CDR2 is FYNNEI in the germline V gene. The CDR3 runs 15 residues. The CDR3 sequence is CASRGWGTGSDGYTF. In DNA, the CDR3 is TGTGCCAGCAGGGGGTGGGGGACAGGGTCTGATGGCTACACCTTC.

The chain has TRBV14 and TRBJ2-5; 11 bases are a match to TRBD2. Unmatched junction bases numbered 6, after V lost 1 base and J lost 2 bases. The CDR3 spans 17 residues. Germline lookup yields CDR1 SGHDN and CDR2 FVKESK. This chain's CDR3 is CASSQAASGGPQETQYF. CDR3 nucleotides: TGTGCCAGCAGCCAAGCGGCTAGCGGGGGGCCACAAGAGACCCAGTACTTC.

The V and J genes are TRBV11-2 and TRBJ2-7; 10 bases are shared with TRBD1. The V and J ends lost 5 bases and 4 bases, in that order; junction bases with no gene match: 8. From germline, CDR1 is SGHAT and CDR2 FQNNGV. The CDR3 runs to 15 residues. The CDR3 nucleotides are TGTGCCAGCAGCATCCCTCTGGGACAGGGGTACGAGCAGTACTTC. It encodes CASSIPLGQGYEQYF.

This clone was recorded only once. The rearrangement joins TRBV27 to TRBJ1-6; D may be TRBD1 (5 bases). The CDR3 has 18 residues. The V end lost 3 bases, the J end lost 0 bases, and 15 bases lay between the germline ends. Germline assignment: CDR1 MNHEY and CDR2 SMNVEV (reference sequence). CDR3 coding DNA: TGTGCCAGCAGTTTTAACAGGACCCATAGCTCCTATAATTCACCCCTCCACTTT. This codes for CASSFNRTHSSYNSPLHF.

The chain carries TRBV4-1 and TRBJ1-5; weak D call: TRBD1 (6 bases). Trimming took off 0 bases at V and 0 bases at J, with 15 bases between the two ends. CDR1 and CDR2 (germline): MGHRA, YSYEKL. The CDR3 sequence is 18 residues long. CDR3 in DNA: TGCGCCAGCAGCCAAGAAGGGCACGGGGGGGCTAGCAATCAGCCCCAGCATTTT. This translates into CASSQEGHGGASNQPQHF.

The chain couples TRBV7-3 to TRBJ2-7, with D possibly TRBD2 on 5 matching bases. This CDR3 has 14 amino acids. Germline V gene sequence: CDR1 SGHTA, CDR2 FQGTGA. V was trimmed by 1 base and J by 5 bases, leaving 12 bases between them. This chain's CDR3 is CASSLMAHGDEQYF. DNA of the CDR3: TGTGCCAGCAGCTTAATGGCCCACGGGGACGAGCAGTACTTC.